This T cell receptor beta chain is from a study of blood T cells in healthy people across ages. About this clonotype: Its specificity is not known.

The CDR3 is 12 residues long. Trimming took 4 bases from V and 6 from J, leaving 9 bases between them. Germline CDR1 reads MNHEY; CDR2 reads SVGEGT. Findings of the study overall: Bulk PBMC profiling left naive and antigen-experienced comparisons inconclusive. It was not known whether donors were CMV positive (a possible confounder of expanded clonotype changes).

The second PCR ran about 6 to 12 cycles with a sample-barcoded 5' primer and J-beta primers. Every sample gave at least 2.5 million paired-end reads containing CDR3. TCRdb fed the 5' RACE reads into MiXCR, producing one record per CDR3 protein. The sample carries more than 1.4 million distinct CDR3 sequences, 42% recorded once. The receptor was derived from a woman aged 18-29 years in good health. Specimen: blood. The chain has TRBV6-2 or TRBV6-3 and TRBJ1-2; TRBD1 might be the D (5 bases). The CDR3 reads CASSSGYDGYTF. The CDR3 coding sequence is TGTGCCAGCAGTTCAGGGTACGATGGCTACACCTTC.